This TCR beta chain appears in the sequencing data of a study of blood T cell repertoires in COVID-19. Overall study: The analysed material was cDNA or gDNA that came from T cells, B-cell-depleted T cells, or PBMCs.

TCRdb's table, derived via immunoSEQ multiplex PCR, lists solely in-frame clones and lacks some. The sample shows roughly 50,000 clones, around 88% of them seen only once. This clone was observed once. CDR3 size: 15 residues. CDR1 and CDR2 from the germline V gene are SGHDN and FVKESK. V lost 4 bases, J lost 7 bases, and 10 bases stayed unmatched. The origin of this receptor is an older woman with acute or convalescent COVID-19. The J gene is TRBJ1-1, the V gene TRBV14; 9 nucleotides line up with TRBD1. Input material: peripheral blood. CDR3 sequence: CASSRRTGGFGEAFF. CDR3 nucleotides: TGTGCCAGCAGCCGGAGAACAGGGGGCTTTGGTGAAGCTTTCTTT.